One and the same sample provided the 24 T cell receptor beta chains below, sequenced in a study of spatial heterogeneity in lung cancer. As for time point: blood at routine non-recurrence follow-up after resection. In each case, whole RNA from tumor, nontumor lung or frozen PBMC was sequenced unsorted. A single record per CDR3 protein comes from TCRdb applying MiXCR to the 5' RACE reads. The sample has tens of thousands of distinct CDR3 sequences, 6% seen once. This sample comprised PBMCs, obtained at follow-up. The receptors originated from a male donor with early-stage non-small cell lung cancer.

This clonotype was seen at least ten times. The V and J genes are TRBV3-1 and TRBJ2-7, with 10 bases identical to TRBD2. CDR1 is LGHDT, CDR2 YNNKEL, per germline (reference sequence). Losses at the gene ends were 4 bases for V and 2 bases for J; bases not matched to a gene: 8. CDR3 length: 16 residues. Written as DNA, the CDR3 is TGTGCCAGCAGCCCTCCCCTAGCGGGGGCCACCTACGAGCAGTACTTC. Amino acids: CASSPPLAGATYEQYF.

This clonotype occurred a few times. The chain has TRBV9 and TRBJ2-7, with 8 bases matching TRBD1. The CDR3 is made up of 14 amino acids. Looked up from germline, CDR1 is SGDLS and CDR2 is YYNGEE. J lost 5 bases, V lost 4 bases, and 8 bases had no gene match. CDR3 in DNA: TGTGCCAGCAGCTTGAGGACAGGGATGAACGAGCAGTACTTC. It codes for CASSLRTGMNEQYF. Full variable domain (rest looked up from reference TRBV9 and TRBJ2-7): DSGVTQTPKHLITATGQRVTLRCSPRSGDLSVYWYQQSLDQGLQFLIQYYNGEERAKGNILERFSAQQFPDLHSELNLSSLELGDSALYFCASSLRTGMNEQYFGPGTRLTVT.

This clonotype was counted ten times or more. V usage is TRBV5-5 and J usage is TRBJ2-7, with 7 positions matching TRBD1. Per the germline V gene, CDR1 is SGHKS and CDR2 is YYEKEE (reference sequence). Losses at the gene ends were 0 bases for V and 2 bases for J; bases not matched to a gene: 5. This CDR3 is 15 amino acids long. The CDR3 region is CASSLVWTGAYEQYF. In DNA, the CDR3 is TGTGCCAGCAGCTTGGTTTGGACAGGTGCCTACGAGCAGTACTTC.

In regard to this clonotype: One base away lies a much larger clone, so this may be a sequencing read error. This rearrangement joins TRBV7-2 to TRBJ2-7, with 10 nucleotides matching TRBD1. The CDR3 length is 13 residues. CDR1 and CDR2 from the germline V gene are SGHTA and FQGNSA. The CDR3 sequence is CASSPGQGRERYF. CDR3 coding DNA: TGTGCCAGCAGCCCGGGACAGGGGCGCGAGCGGTACTTC.

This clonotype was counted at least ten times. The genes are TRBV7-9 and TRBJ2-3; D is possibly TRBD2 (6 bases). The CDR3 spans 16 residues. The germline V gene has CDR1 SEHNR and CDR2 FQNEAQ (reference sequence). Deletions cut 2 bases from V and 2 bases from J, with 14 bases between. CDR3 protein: CASSLFPGLITDTQYF. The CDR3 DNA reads TGTGCCAGCAGCTTATTTCCGGGACTGATCACAGATACGCAGTATTTT.

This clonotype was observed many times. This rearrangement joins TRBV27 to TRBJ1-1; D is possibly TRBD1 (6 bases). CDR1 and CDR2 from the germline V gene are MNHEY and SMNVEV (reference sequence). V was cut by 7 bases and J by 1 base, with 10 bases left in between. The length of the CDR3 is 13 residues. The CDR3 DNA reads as TGTGCCAGCAAGGGACAACAGAACACTGAAGCTTTCTTT. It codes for CASKGQQNTEAFF.

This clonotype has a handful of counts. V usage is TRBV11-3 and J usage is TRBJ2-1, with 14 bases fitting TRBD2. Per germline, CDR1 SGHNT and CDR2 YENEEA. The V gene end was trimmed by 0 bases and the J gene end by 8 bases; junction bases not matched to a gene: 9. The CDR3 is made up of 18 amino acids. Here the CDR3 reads CASSLDGLAGGTSDEQFF. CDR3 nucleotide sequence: TGTGCCAGCAGCTTAGATGGACTAGCGGGAGGTACGAGCGATGAGCAGTTCTTC.

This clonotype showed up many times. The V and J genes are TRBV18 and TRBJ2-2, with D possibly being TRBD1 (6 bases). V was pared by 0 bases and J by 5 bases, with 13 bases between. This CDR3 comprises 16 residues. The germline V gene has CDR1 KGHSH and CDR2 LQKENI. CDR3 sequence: CASSPPSNRVTGELFF. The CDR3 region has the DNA TGTGCCAGCTCACCACCTTCGAACAGGGTTACCGGGGAGCTGTTTTTT.

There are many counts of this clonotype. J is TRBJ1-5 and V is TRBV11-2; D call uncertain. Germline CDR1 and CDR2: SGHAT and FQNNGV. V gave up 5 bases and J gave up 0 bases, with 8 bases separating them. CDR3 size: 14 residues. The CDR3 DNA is TGTGCCAGCAGCCTACAACCTAGCAATCAGCCCCAGCATTTT. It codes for CASSLQPSNQPQHF.

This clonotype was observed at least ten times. The CDR3 bases are TGCAGCGTGGGGGGGGCCGGCGGGGACCAGCCCCAGCATTTT. Its translation is CSVGGAGGDQPQHF. V is TRBV29-1 and J is TRBJ1-5; TRBD1 is a possible D gene (6 bases). The V gene lost 6 bases and the J gene lost 7 bases, with 19 bases spanning the gap. Germline lookup yields CDR1 SQVTM and CDR2 ANQGSEA. The CDR3 totals 14 residues.

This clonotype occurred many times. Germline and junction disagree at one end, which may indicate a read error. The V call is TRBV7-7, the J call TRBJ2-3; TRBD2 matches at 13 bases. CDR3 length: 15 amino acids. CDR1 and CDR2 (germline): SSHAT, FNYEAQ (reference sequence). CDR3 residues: CASSLGLAGTDTQYF. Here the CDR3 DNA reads TGTGCTAGCAGCTTGGGACTAGCGGGGACAGATACGCAGTATTTT.

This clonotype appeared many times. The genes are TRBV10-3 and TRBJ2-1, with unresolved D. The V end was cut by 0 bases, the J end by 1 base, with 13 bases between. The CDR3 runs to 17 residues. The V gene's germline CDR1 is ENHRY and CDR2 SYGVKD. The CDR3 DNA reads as TGTGCCATCAGTGAGTCGGCGATTGTGGATTCCTACAATGAGCAGTTCTTC. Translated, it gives CAISESAIVDSYNEQFF.

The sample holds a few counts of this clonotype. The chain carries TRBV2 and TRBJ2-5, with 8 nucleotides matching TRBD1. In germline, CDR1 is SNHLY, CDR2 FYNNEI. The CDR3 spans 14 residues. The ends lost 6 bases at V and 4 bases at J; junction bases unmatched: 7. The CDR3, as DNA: TGTGCCAGCAGCTTCCCAGGGGGCGTAGAGACCCAGTACTTC. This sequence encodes CASSFPGGVETQYF.

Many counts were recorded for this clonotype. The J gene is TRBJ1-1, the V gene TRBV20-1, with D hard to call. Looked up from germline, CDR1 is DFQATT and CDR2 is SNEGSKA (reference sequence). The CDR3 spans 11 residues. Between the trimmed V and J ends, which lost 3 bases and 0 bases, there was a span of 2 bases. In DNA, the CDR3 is TGCAGTGCTAGGATGAACACTGAAGCTTTCTTT. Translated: CSARMNTEAFF.

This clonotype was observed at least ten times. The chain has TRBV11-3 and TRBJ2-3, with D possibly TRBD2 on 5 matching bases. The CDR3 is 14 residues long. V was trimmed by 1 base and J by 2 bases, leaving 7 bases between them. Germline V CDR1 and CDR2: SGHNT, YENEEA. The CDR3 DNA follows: TGTGCCAGCAGCTTAGGGGAGCCCACAGATACGCAGTATTTT. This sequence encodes CASSLGEPTDTQYF. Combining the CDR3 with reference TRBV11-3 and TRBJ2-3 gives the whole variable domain EAGVVQSPRYKIIEKKQPVAFWCNPISGHNTLYWYLQNLGQGPELLIRYENEEAVDDSQLPKDRFSAERLKGVDSTLKIQPAELGDSAVYLCASSLGEPTDTQYFGPGTRLTVL.

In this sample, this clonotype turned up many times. CDR3 coding DNA: TGCAGCGTTGAAAAAGGCACCCAAGAGACCCAGTACTTC. Protein: CSVEKGTQETQYF. The chain uses TRBV29-1 and TRBJ2-5; D ambiguous. Trimming took off 2 bases at V and 1 base at J, with 8 bases between the two ends. CDR3 length: 13 amino acids. The germline V gene encodes CDR1 SQVTM and CDR2 ANQGSEA.

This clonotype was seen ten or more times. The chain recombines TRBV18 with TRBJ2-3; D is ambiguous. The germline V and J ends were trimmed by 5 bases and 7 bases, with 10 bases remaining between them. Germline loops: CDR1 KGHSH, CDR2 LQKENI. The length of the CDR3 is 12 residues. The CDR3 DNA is TGTGCCAGCTCAGAGGACGGTTATACGCAGTATTTT. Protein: CASSEDGYTQYF.

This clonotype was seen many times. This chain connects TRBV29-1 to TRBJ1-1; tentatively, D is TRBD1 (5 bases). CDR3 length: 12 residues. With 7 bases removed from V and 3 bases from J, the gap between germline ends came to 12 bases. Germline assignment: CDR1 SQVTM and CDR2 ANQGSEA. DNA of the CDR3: TGCAGCGCCCGCGCAGGGTACACTGAAGCTTTCTTT. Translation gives CSARAGYTEAFF.

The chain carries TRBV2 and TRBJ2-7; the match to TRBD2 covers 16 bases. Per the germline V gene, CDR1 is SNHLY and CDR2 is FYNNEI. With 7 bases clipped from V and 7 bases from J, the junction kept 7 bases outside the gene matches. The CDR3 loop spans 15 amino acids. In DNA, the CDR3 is TGTGCCAGCACCGGGACTAGCGGGAGGGCGGGAGAGCAGTACGTC. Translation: CASTGTSGRAGEQYV.

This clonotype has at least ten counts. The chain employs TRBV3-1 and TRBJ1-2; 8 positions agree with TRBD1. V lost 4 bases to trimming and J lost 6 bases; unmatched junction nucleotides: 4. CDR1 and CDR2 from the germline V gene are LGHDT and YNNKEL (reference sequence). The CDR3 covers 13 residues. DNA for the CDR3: TGTGCCAGCAGCCGGACAGGGTCCAATGGCTACACCTTC. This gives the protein CASSRTGSNGYTF.

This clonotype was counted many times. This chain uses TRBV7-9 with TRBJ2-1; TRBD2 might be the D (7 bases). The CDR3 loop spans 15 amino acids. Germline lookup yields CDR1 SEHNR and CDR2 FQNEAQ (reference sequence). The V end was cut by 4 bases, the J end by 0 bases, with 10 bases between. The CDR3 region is CASSSRGGSYNEQFF. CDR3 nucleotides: TGTGCCAGCAGCTCAAGGGGGGGCTCCTACAATGAGCAGTTCTTC.

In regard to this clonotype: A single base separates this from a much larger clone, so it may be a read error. In DNA form, the CDR3 reads TGTGCCAGCTCACCCGGAACTACCTGTGGAAACACCATATATTTT. It codes for CASSPGTTCGNTIYF. This rearrangement joins TRBV18 to TRBJ1-3; D unresolved. This CDR3 has 15 amino acids. CDR1 is KGHSH, CDR2 LQKENI, per germline. The V and J ends lost 3 bases and 3 bases respectively, with 12 bases between them.

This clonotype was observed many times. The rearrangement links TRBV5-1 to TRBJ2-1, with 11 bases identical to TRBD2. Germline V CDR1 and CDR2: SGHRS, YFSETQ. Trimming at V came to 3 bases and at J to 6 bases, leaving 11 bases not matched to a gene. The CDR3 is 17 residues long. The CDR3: CASSWALIGTSGNEQFF. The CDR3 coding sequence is TGCGCCAGCAGCTGGGCCCTGATTGGGACTAGCGGCAATGAGCAGTTCTTC.

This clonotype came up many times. In DNA, the CDR3 is TGTGCCAGCAACCTACAGGGGGCTAATTCACCCCTCCACTTT. Translated: CASNLQGANSPLHF. The chain combines TRBV6-5 with TRBJ1-6, with 9 positions matching TRBD1. The V gene's germline CDR1 is MNHEY and CDR2 SVGAGI. The CDR3 loop spans 14 amino acids. With 7 bases clipped from V and 6 bases from J, the junction kept 4 bases outside the gene matches.